The entry that follows covers one T cell receptor beta chain sequence. These data originate in a study of blood T cell repertoires in COVID-19. Across the whole study: Sample material is recorded as cDNA or gDNA derived from T cells, B-cell-depleted T cells, or PBMCs.

The CDR3 is 13 residues long. V shed 4 bases and J 4 bases; nucleotides not matched to a gene: 4. The V gene's germline CDR1 is SGHDN and CDR2 FVKESK. Methods used by the authors: Quantification of nucleated cells was approximated via reference gene primer amplification. Generated by immunoSEQ multiplex PCR, the TCRdb table keeps only in-frame clones and is missing some. V, J and clone size reflect that table, while D and trimming were determined from the DNA. This table holds a few hundred thousand clones, about 86% found once. V is TRBV14 and J is TRBJ2-7; 7 nucleotides match TRBD2. The receptor was derived from a woman aged 50 to 60 with acute COVID-19. The sequenced material came from PBMCs or T cells enriched from blood (not recorded which). The CDR3: CASSRGLIYEQYF. CDR3 DNA: TGTGCCAGCAGCCGGGGACTAATTTACGAGCAGTACTTC.